This T cell receptor (beta chain) was sequenced in a study of T cell responses to AZD1222 COVID-19 vaccine. The CDR3 loop spans 12 amino acids. CDR1 and CDR2 (germline): SGHNT, YYREEE (reference sequence). Between the trimmed V and J ends, which lost 9 bases and 5 bases, there was a span of 14 bases. The repertoire was sequenced with immunoSEQ multiplex PCR; TCRdb's copy has only in-frame clones and lacks some. The top ten hold over 7% of the sample, which has 90,000 to 120,000 clones, approximately 92% seen once. General observations from the study: An increase in Spike-specific TCR breadth and depth was observed after two AZD1222 doses. Unmutated variant regions are reportedly the target of nearly half of TCRs that are spike-specific. In all cases, repertoires were sampled only after the peak T cell response.

For this clone: Its antigen is currently unknown.

The sample consisted of peripheral blood, taken 28 days after the second AZD1222 dose. The chain couples TRBV5-4 to TRBJ2-5; a possible D gene is TRBD2 (5 bases). This TCR came from an adult who received the AZD1222 COVID-19 vaccine. This CDR3 reads CATAASGETQYF. The CDR3 DNA is TGTGCCACGGCCGCCTCGGGGGAGACCCAGTACTTC.